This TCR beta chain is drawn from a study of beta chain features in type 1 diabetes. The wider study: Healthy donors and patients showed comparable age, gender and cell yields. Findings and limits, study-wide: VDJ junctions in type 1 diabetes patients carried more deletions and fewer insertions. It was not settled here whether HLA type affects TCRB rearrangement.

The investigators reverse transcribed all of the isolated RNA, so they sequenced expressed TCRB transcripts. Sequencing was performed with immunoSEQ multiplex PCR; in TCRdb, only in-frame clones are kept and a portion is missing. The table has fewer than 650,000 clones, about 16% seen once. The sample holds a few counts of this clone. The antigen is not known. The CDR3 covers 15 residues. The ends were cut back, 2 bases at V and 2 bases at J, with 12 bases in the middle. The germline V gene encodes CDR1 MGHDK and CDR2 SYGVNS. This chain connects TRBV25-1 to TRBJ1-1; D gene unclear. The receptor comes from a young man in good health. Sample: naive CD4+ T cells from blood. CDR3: CASSETRQGNTEAFF. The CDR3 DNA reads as TGTGCCAGCAGTGAAACTCGTCAAGGAAACACTGAAGCTTTCTTT. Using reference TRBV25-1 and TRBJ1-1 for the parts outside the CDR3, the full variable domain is EADIYQTPRYLVIGTGKKITLECSQTMGHDKMYWYQQDPGMELHLIHYSYGVNSTEKGDLSSESTVSRIRTEHFPLTLESARPSHTSQYLCASSETRQGNTEAFFGQGTRLTVV.